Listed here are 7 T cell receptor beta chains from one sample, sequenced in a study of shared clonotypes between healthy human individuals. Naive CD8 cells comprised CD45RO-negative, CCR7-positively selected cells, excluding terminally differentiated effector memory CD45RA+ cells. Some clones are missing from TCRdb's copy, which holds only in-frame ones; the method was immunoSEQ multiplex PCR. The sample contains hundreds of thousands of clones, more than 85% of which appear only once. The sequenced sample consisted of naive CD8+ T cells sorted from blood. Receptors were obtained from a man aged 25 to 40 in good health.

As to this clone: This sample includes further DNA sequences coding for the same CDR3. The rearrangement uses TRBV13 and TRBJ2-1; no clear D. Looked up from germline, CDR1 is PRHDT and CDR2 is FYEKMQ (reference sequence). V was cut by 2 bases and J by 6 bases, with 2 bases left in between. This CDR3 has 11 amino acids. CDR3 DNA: TGTGCCAGCAGCTTACGCAATGAGCAGTTCTTC. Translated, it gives CASSLRNEQFF.

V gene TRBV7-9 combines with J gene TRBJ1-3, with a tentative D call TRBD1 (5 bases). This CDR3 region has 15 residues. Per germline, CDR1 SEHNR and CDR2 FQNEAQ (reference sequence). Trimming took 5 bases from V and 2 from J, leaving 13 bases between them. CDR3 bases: TGTGCCAGCAGCCGCACAGACAGTCCTGGAAACACCATATATTTT. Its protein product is CASSRTDSPGNTIYF. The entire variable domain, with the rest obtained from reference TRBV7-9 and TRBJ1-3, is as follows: DTGVSQNPRHKITKRGQNVTFRCDPISEHNRLYWYRQTLGQGPEFLTYFQNEAQLEKSRLLSDRFSAERPKGSFSTLEIQRTEQGDSAMYLCASSRTDSPGNTIYFGEGSWLTVV.

Here the CDR3 DNA reads TGTGCCAGCAGCTTAAACTGGGATGAGCAGTTCTTC. Translation: CASSLNWDEQFF. The chain has TRBV7-9 and TRBJ2-1; D is ambiguous. In germline, CDR1 is SEHNR, CDR2 FQNEAQ (reference sequence). The CDR3 runs to 12 residues. V gave up 2 bases and J gave up 8 bases, with 7 bases separating them. The complete variable domain, with remaining parts taken from reference TRBV7-9 and TRBJ2-1, reads DTGVSQNPRHKITKRGQNVTFRCDPISEHNRLYWYRQTLGQGPEFLTYFQNEAQLEKSRLLSDRFSAERPKGSFSTLEIQRTEQGDSAMYLCASSLNWDEQFFGPGTRLTVL.

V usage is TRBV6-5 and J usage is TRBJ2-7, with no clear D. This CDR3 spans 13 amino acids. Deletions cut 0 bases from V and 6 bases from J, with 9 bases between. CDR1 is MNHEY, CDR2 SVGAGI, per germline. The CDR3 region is CASSYSTTSEQYF. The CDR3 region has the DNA TGTGCCAGCAGTTACTCGACGACGTCCGAGCAGTACTTC.

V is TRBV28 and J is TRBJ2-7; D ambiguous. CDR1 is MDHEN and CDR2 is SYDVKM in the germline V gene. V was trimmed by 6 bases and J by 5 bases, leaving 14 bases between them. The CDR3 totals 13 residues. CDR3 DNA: TGTGCCAGCAGCCCCGTGGCCCTCCACGAGCAGTACTTC. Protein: CASSPVALHEQYF.

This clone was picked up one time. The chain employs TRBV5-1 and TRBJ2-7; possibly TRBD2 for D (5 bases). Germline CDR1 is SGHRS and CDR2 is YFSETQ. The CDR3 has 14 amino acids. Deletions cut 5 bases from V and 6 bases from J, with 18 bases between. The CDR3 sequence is CASSSRESSLEQYF. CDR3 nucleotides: TGCGCCAGCAGTTCTCGGGAATCCAGTCTCGAGCAGTACTTC.

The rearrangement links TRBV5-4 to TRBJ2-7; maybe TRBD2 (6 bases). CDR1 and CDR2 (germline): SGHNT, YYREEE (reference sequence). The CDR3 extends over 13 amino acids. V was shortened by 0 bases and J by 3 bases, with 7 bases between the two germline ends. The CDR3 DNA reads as TGTGCCAGCAGCTTGGAGCGGGTCTACGAGCAGTACTTC. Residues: CASSLERVYEQYF.